A single sample gave rise to the 9 T cell receptor beta chains below, sequenced in a study of response to subunit inactivated influenza vaccine. TCRdb reprocessed the RT-PCR reads with MiXCR, giving one entry per CDR3 protein. The sample lists 450,000 to 550,000 distinct CDR3 sequences, over 25% occurring once. The material was CD4+ T cells sorted from PBMCs, obtained 4 to 6 days after vaccination. The receptors were gathered from a man in his fifties who received an inactivated influenza vaccine.

Only a few counts were recorded for this clonotype. This chain uses TRBV6-2 or TRBV6-3 with TRBJ2-7; 8 positions agree with TRBD1. Germline lookup yields CDR1 MNHEY and CDR2 SVGEGT. The CDR3 covers 15 residues. V dropped 7 bases and J dropped 2; count of bases not matched to a gene: 10. In DNA form, the CDR3 reads TGTGCCAGCACTAACCGGGACAGGTTCACCTACGAGCAGTACTTC. Amino acids: CASTNRDRFTYEQYF.

The J gene is TRBJ1-5, the V gene TRBV7-9, with D possibly matching TRBD1 (5 bases). Germline CDR1 and CDR2: SEHNR and FQNEAQ (reference sequence). V dropped 5 bases and J dropped 0 bases, with 17 bases sitting between them. CDR3 size: 17 residues. Here the CDR3 DNA reads TGTGCCAGCAGCCTGTCGGAGGGGTTCACTAGCAATCAGCCCCAGCATTTT. Amino acids: CASSLSEGFTSNQPQHF.

V and J are TRBV6-1 and TRBJ2-7, with D unresolved. The germline V gene encodes CDR1 MNHNS and CDR2 SASEGT. Trimming cost V 4 bases and J 3 bases, with 10 bases left between them. The CDR3 is 13 residues long. CDR3 nucleotide sequence: TGTGCCAGCAGTGTTCGGCAGGTCTACGAGCAGTACTTC. Translating it yields CASSVRQVYEQYF.

The table lists this clonotype with a few counts. V and J are TRBV20-1 and TRBJ1-5; unclear D gene. From germline, CDR1 is DFQATT and CDR2 SNEGSKA (reference sequence). The germline V and J ends were trimmed by 6 bases and 4 bases, with 10 bases remaining between them. This CDR3 is built from 12 residues. CDR3 in amino acids: CSATIKNQPQHF. CDR3 in DNA: TGCAGTGCCACAATAAAGAATCAGCCCCAGCATTTT.

The chain has TRBV4-3 and TRBJ2-1; TRBD1 agrees at 9 bases. Germline values: CDR1 LGHNA, CDR2 YSLEER. Germline trimming cut 0 bases from V and 4 bases from J; bases unmatched to any gene: 7. CDR3 length: 17 residues. The CDR3, as DNA: TGCGCCAGCAGCCAAGAGCTCGGGACAGGGCTTTACAATGAGCAGTTCTTC. Translated, it gives CASSQELGTGLYNEQFF.

Only a few counts were recorded for this clonotype. The chain links TRBV4-3 to TRBJ2-2, with D perhaps given as TRBD1 or TRBD2 (6 bases each). This CDR3 is 17 amino acids long. Germline V gene data show CDR1 as LGHNA and CDR2 as YSLEER. V was pared by 4 bases and J by 2 bases, with 17 bases between. The CDR3 sequence is CASSRRLSGANTGELFF. The CDR3 DNA reads as TGCGCCAGCAGCCGACGTCTTTCGGGGGCAAACACCGGGGAGCTGTTTTTT.

The chain has TRBV12-3 or TRBV12-4 and TRBJ2-6; 10 bases fit TRBD1. This CDR3 has 17 amino acids. V lost 5 bases to trimming and J lost 0 bases; unmatched junction nucleotides: 4. The CDR3 reads CASSTGTGASGANVLTF. CDR3 in DNA: TGTGCCAGCAGTACCGGGACAGGGGCCTCTGGGGCCAACGTCCTGACTTTC.

Concerning this clonotype: One base away lies a much larger clone, so this may be a sequencing read error. J is TRBJ2-7 and V is TRBV12-3 or TRBV12-4; 11 bases line up with TRBD2. The V segment lost 5 bases and the J segment 2 bases; nucleotides outside the gene matches: 2. The CDR3 loop spans 14 amino acids. The CDR3 here is CASSDSGGAYEQYF. For the CDR3, the DNA is TGTGCCAGCAGTGATAGCGGGGGGGCCTACGAGCAGTACTTC.

The V and J genes are TRBV15 and TRBJ2-5; 9 nucleotides align to TRBD1. V trimming: 0 bases; J trimming: 5 bases; junction bases outside the gene matches: 10. CDR3 length: 17 residues. The germline gives CDR1 LNHNV, CDR2 YYDKDF (reference sequence). CDR3 amino acids: CATSRDVTGQGRETQYF. Here the CDR3 DNA reads TGTGCCACCAGCAGAGATGTCACGGGACAGGGACGGGAGACCCAGTACTTC.